This T cell receptor (beta chain) was profiled in a study of identical twins. J was trimmed by 3 bases and V by 3 bases; bases with no gene match: 5. CDR1 SGHDT and CDR2 YYEEEE come from the germline V gene. The CDR3 spans 15 residues. Each CDR3 protein gets one entry after TCRdb re-called the 5' RACE reads with MiXCR. The profile shows roughly 700,000 distinct CDR3 sequences, 8% to 9% of them singletons. This sample also belongs to another study, concerning yellow fever vaccine responses in identical twins.

The receptor's source is a woman between 18 and 29 years old in good health. The V and J genes are TRBV5-6 and TRBJ2-7; TRBD1 agrees at 11 bases. Sequencing used PBMCs. The CDR3 DNA reads as TGTGCCAGCAGCTCCCCGGGACAGGGGGACTACGAGCAGTACTTC. Its translation is CASSSPGQGDYEQYF.